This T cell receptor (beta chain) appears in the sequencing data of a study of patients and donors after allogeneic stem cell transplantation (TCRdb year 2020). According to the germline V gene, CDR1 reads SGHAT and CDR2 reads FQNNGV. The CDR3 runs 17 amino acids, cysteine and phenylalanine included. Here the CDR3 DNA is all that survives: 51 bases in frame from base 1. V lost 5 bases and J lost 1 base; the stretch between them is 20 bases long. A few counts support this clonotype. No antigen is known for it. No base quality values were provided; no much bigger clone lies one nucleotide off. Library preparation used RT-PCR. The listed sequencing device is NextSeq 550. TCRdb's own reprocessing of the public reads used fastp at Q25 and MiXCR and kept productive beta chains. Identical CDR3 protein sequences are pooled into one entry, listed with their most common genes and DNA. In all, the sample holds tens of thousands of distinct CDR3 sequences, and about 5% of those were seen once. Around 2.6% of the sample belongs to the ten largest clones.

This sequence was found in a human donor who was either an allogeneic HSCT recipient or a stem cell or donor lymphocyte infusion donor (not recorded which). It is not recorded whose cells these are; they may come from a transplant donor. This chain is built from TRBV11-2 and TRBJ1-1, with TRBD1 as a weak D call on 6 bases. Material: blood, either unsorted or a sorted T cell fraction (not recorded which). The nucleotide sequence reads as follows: TGTGCCAGCAGCCCCCGAGGGGGACGCGTGGCGAACACTGAAGCTTTCTTT. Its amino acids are CASSPRGGRVANTEAFF.